This TCR beta chain was found in a study of shared clonotypes between healthy human individuals. Findings of the study overall: Among four donors, roughly 5.4% of naive CD4 clonotypes were found in common.

Note on this clone: Its specificity is not known.

Profiling relied on immunoSEQ multiplex PCR, and the TCRdb table lists in-frame clones only, not all of them. The sample has over 2 million clones, 80% to 95% seen once. The CD4+ fraction was divided into a CD45RA+ naive subset and a CD45RA-negative memory subset. Losses at the gene ends were 7 bases for V and 6 bases for J; bases not matched to a gene: 7. The CDR3 runs to 14 residues. Germline loops: CDR1 MNHEY, CDR2 SVGAGI. The specimen was naive CD4+ T cells from PBMCs. Documented subset: CD45RA+ positively selected. The chain has TRBV6-5 and TRBJ1-2; the match to TRBD1 covers 11 bases. The TCR originated in a man aged 18 to 30 in good health. Some clones in this sample may be carry-over from other donors' samples. CDR3 in DNA: TGTGCCAGCATCGACCGGGACAGGGGGAATGGCTACACCTTC. Translation: CASIDRDRGNGYTF.